This passage covers 22 T cell receptor beta chains from one sample sequenced in a study of human T cells and chemical hapten exposure. TCRdb recomputed calls from the RACE reads with MiXCR, one row per CDR3 protein. Here the sample spans roughly 42,000 distinct CDR3 sequences, 9.5% to 10% being singletons. Specified time point: patch test 2, 6 weeks after DPC sensitization. The treatment denotes: therapeutic diphenylcyclopropenone sensitization with weekly scalp DPC. Someone pulled total RNA out of unfractionated whole blood. Sequences were derived from whole blood, sampled in connection with sensitization to the hapten diphenylcyclopropenone (DPC). Receptor source: a woman under 40 with alopecia areata. Some clones in this sample may be carry-over from other donors' samples.

The rearrangement joins TRBV20-1 to TRBJ1-6; 8 nucleotides align to TRBD1. The V gene's germline CDR1 is DFQATT and CDR2 SNEGSKA (reference sequence). Trimming took 5 bases from V and 7 from J; bases not matched to a gene: 10. The CDR3 has 15 amino acids. This CDR3 is CSASAPGQENSPLHF. The CDR3 coding sequence is TGCAGTGCTTCCGCCCCGGGACAGGAGAATTCACCCCTCCACTTT.

This clonotype was seen a handful of times. The V gene is TRBV12-3 or TRBV12-4, the J gene TRBJ1-1; 7 bases fit TRBD1. J gave up 6 bases and V 6 bases, and 10 bases lay outside the gene matches. This CDR3 region has 14 residues. In DNA, the CDR3 is TGTGCCAGCAGAGACAGGGAATTAACCCCTGAAGCTTTCTTT. It specifies CASRDRELTPEAFF.

This clonotype was seen a few times. The gene calls are TRBV4-3 and TRBJ2-5; D is undetermined. The ends were cut back, 1 base at V and 5 bases at J, with 14 bases in the middle. CDR3 length: 15 residues. From germline, CDR1 is LGHNA and CDR2 YSLEER. The CDR3 DNA reads as TGCGCCAGCAGCCAAGCTCTGGGCCTCTGGGAGACCCAGTACTTC. It encodes CASSQALGLWETQYF.

This clonotype was picked up a small number of times. The chain combines TRBV4-2 with TRBJ1-2; D uncertain. The CDR3 covers 14 residues. Deletions cut 1 base from V and 6 bases from J, with 12 bases between. Germline CDR1 is LGHNA and CDR2 is YNFKEQ. CDR3 in DNA: TGTGCCAGCAGCCAAGTACAGACAAAAGATGGCTACACCTTC. Translating gives CASSQVQTKDGYTF.

This clonotype was detected a few times. The chain uses TRBV4-3 and TRBJ2-1; 8 bases are shared with TRBD2. The CDR3 loop spans 16 amino acids. The trim removed 3 bases at V and 2 bases at J, leaving 6 bases unmatched. The germline V gene encodes CDR1 LGHNA and CDR2 YSLEER. The CDR3 sequence is CASSHLISGAYNEQFF. The CDR3 DNA sequence: TGCGCCAGCAGCCATCTCATTAGCGGGGCCTACAATGAGCAGTTCTTC.

This clonotype was seen more than once but under ten times. The genes are TRBV18 and TRBJ2-7; D is perhaps TRBD2 (6 bases). The V gene lost 2 bases and the J gene lost 12 bases, with 17 bases spanning the gap. This CDR3 has 13 residues. CDR1 and CDR2 (germline): KGHSH, LQKENI. In nucleotides, the CDR3 is TGTGCCAGCTCACCAACGCAGGAGGGTGGTCGGTACTTC. Protein sequence: CASSPTQEGGRYF.

The table lists this clonotype with many counts. V and J are TRBV29-1 and TRBJ2-3; D is possibly TRBD1 (6 bases). CDR1 is SQVTM and CDR2 is ANQGSEA in the germline V gene. This CDR3 region has 16 residues. With 6 bases removed from V and 0 bases from J, the gap between germline ends came to 19 bases. CDR3 nucleotide sequence: TGCAGCGTCGAGGGGGAAGCGATAACTAGCACAGATACGCAGTATTTT. Translation gives CSVEGEAITSTDTQYF.

This clonotype has a count of ten or more. The chain employs TRBV7-2 and TRBJ2-1; tentative D call: TRBD2 (6 bases). The CDR3 runs to 15 residues. Germline assignment: CDR1 SGHTA and CDR2 FQGNSA. Between the trimmed V and J ends, which lost 1 base and 5 bases, there was a span of 12 bases. For the CDR3, the DNA is TGTGCCAGCAGCTTAGGCCTAGCGCGGCACAATGAGCAGTTCTTC. It yields the protein CASSLGLARHNEQFF.

The V call is TRBV28, the J call TRBJ2-4; 9 bases match TRBD1. The CDR3 has 13 residues. Unmatched junction bases numbered 6, after V lost 5 bases and J lost 10 bases. Germline V gene lookup returns CDR1 MDHEN and CDR2 SYDVKM. The CDR3 bases are TGTGCCAGCAGTCCGGGACAGGGCCTTATTCAGTACTTC. It is translated as CASSPGQGLIQYF.

This clonotype turned up a few times. V usage is TRBV5-1 and J usage is TRBJ2-7; D gene uncertain. V was clipped by 2 bases and J by 5 bases, with 14 bases between them. The CDR3 totals 14 residues. The germline CDR1 and CDR2 sequences are SGHRS and YFSETQ. The CDR3 coding sequence is TGCGCCAGCAGCTTAACAGTTTCGGTCGACGAGCAGTACTTC. Its translation is CASSLTVSVDEQYF. The variable domain in full, with the rest retrieved from reference TRBV5-1 and TRBJ2-7, is KAGVTQTPRYLIKTRGQQVTLSCSPISGHRSVSWYQQTPGQGLQFLFEYFSETQRNKGNFPGRFSGRQFSNSRSEMNVSTLELGDSALYLCASSLTVSVDEQYFGPGTRLTVT.

Ten or more counts support this clonotype. The genes are TRBV7-6 and TRBJ2-1, with TRBD1 identical over 11 bases. The CDR3 is 16 residues long. Germline-derived CDR1 and CDR2 are SGHVS and FNYEAQ. J gave up 6 bases and V 5 bases, and 9 bases lay outside the gene matches. CDR3 sequence reads: CASSPKLGQGGNEQFF. The CDR3 DNA sequence: TGTGCCAGCAGCCCTAAGTTGGGACAGGGGGGCAATGAGCAGTTCTTC.

This chain uses TRBV28 with TRBJ2-2; 10 positions match TRBD1. The ends lost 8 bases at V and 4 bases at J; junction bases unmatched: 7. The CDR3 runs 15 residues. Germline CDR1 and CDR2: MDHEN and SYDVKM. CDR3 residues: CASGLTGGGTGELFF. CDR3 nucleotide sequence: TGTGCCAGCGGTCTGACAGGGGGCGGCACCGGGGAGCTGTTTTTT.

The V call is TRBV14, the J call TRBJ1-1; perhaps TRBD1 as D (5 bases). Germline loops: CDR1 SGHDN, CDR2 FVKESK. Between the trimmed V and J ends, which lost 3 bases and 6 bases, there was a span of 11 bases. This CDR3 is 13 amino acids long. CDR3 amino acids: CASSQLQGSEAFF. The DNA of the CDR3 is TGTGCCAGCAGCCAGCTCCAGGGATCTGAAGCTTTCTTT.

This clonotype was detected only a few times. The rearrangement joins TRBV19 to TRBJ2-3; TRBD1 matches at 9 bases. The germline gives CDR1 LNHDA, CDR2 SQIVND (reference sequence). The V and J ends lost 5 bases and 0 bases, in that order; junction bases with no gene match: 9. The CDR3 runs 17 residues. The CDR3 sequence: CASSPDRGTPSTDTQYF. CDR3 sequence (DNA): TGTGCCAGTAGTCCCGACAGGGGGACCCCTAGCACAGATACGCAGTATTTT.

This clonotype was recorded many times. The chain recombines TRBV30 with TRBJ2-5, with 9 bases fitting TRBD2. V lost 3 bases to trimming and J lost 5 bases; unmatched junction nucleotides: 7. Germline values: CDR1 GTSNPN, CDR2 SVGIG (reference sequence). This CDR3 contains 14 residues. In DNA, the CDR3 is TGTGCCTGGAGCCTGGGGCTAGCGGGGGAGACCCAGTACTTC. Translation: CAWSLGLAGETQYF.

This clonotype was seen a handful of times. The CDR3 loop reads CASRRRDSEEQFF. The DNA for the CDR3 is TGTGCCAGCAGACGTCGGGACTCCGAAGAGCAGTTCTTC. The chain recombines TRBV7-9 with TRBJ2-1; tentative D call: TRBD2 (6 bases). The V and J ends lost 6 bases and 10 bases respectively, with 16 bases between them. Germline values: CDR1 SEHNR, CDR2 FQNEAQ (reference sequence). The CDR3 has 13 residues.

This clonotype was seen ten or more times. V usage is TRBV7-9 and J usage is TRBJ2-2; D may be TRBD1 (6 bases). Trimming removed 5 bases from V and 1 base from J, with 14 bases in between. Per germline, CDR1 SEHNR and CDR2 FQNEAQ (reference sequence). This CDR3 contains 16 residues. The CDR3 sequence is CASSPRTAKNTGELFF. Here the CDR3 DNA reads TGTGCCAGCAGCCCACGGACAGCAAAGAACACCGGGGAGCTGTTTTTT.

There are many counts of this clonotype. The chain couples TRBV25-1 to TRBJ1-2; possible D gene TRBD1, 5 bases. The CDR3 covers 14 residues. In germline, CDR1 is MGHDK, CDR2 SYGVNS. The V gene lost 5 bases and the J gene lost 2 bases, with 12 bases spanning the gap. CDR3 DNA sequence: TGTGCCAGCAGTCCCCAGGGACTAAACTATGGCTACACCTTC. It codes for CASSPQGLNYGYTF.

This rearrangement joins TRBV7-9 to TRBJ2-7; D gene uncertain. This CDR3 is built from 12 residues. Germline V gives CDR1 SEHNR, CDR2 FQNEAQ (reference sequence). Trimming shortened V by 1 base and J by 6 bases, and 7 bases separated the two germline ends. CDR3 bases: TGTGCCAGCAGCTTAGAAGGCGGCGAGCAGTACTTC. Amino acid sequence: CASSLEGGEQYF.

This clonotype was detected many times. The CDR3 bases are TGTGCCAGCAGCTTTAGCGGGGGGGCGGCAGATACGCAGTATTTT. Amino acids: CASSFSGGAADTQYF. This sequence joins TRBV7-6 and TRBJ2-3; 11 positions agree with TRBD2. The CDR3 totals 15 residues. Germline CDR1 reads SGHVS; CDR2 reads FNYEAQ. The trim removed 3 bases at V and 4 bases at J, leaving 3 bases unmatched. Supplemented by reference TRBV7-6 and TRBJ2-3, the full variable domain reads GAGVSQSPRYKVTKRGQDVALRCDPISGHVSLYWYRQALGQGPEFLTYFNYEAQQDKSGLPNDRFSAERPEGSISTLTIQRTEQRDSAMYRCASSFSGGAADTQYFGPGTRLTVL.

This chain links TRBV5-1 with TRBJ2-7; TRBD1 might be the D (5 bases). The CDR3 sequence is 13 residues long. V was cut by 2 bases and J by 1 base, with 7 bases left in between. Germline V gives CDR1 SGHRS, CDR2 YFSETQ. The CDR3 DNA reads as TGCGCCAGCAGCTTCGGACAATCCTACGAGCAGTACTTC. Its protein product is CASSFGQSYEQYF. The variable domain in full, with the rest retrieved from reference TRBV5-1 and TRBJ2-7, is KAGVTQTPRYLIKTRGQQVTLSCSPISGHRSVSWYQQTPGQGLQFLFEYFSETQRNKGNFPGRFSGRQFSNSRSEMNVSTLELGDSALYLCASSFGQSYEQYFGPGTRLTVT.

There are many counts of this clonotype. This chain uses TRBV30 with TRBJ1-1; perhaps TRBD1 as D (5 bases). The CDR3 length is 13 residues. Germline CDR1 reads GTSNPN; CDR2 reads SVGIG (reference sequence). The germline V and J ends were trimmed by 2 bases and 0 bases, with 7 bases remaining between them. The CDR3 here is CAWSPTVNTEAFF. In nucleotides, the CDR3 is TGTGCCTGGAGTCCGACAGTGAACACTGAAGCTTTCTTT.